This TCR beta chain was observed in a study of blood T cells in healthy people across ages. Each donor was a healthy Caucasian individual from Russia, aged roughly 6 to 90. Study results and caveats: The fall in TCR beta diversity per million T cells was roughly linear with age.

This CDR3 contains 14 residues. With V trimmed by 4 bases and J by 8 bases, 5 bases remained unmatched. CDR1 and CDR2 from the germline V gene are SNHLY and FYNNEI. A J-beta primer mix and a sample-barcoded 5' primer were used in a second PCR of roughly 7 to 12 cycles. A tag from a template-switch adaptor with 12 random nucleotides marked each cDNA molecule. The study obtained at least 3 million CDR3-containing paired-end reads from every sample. Each CDR3 protein is one row after TCRdb ran MiXCR on the 5' RACE reads. The top ten hold roughly 30% of the sample, which has hundreds of thousands of distinct CDR3 sequences, around half seen once. Remarks on this clonotype: Its antigen is as yet unknown.

V is TRBV2 and J is TRBJ2-3; 11 bases are a match to TRBD2. The source material was blood. This TCR derives from a woman aged 60-75 years in good health. The CDR3 DNA follows: TGTGCCAGCAGTGCCATTAGCGGGGGGGGTACGCAGTATTTT. Residues: CASSAISGGGTQYF.